The TCR beta chain described here comes from a study of T cell repertoires and HLA-DP antigens. Assay: immunoSEQ multiplex PCR; the TCRdb copy retains only in-frame clones and omits some. The data hold approximately 89,000 clones, with about 89% observed a single time. Findings and caveats of the study: Against one allele, clones undetected before culture averaged about 34%; against the other, 50.6%.

This CDR3 spans 15 amino acids. V dropped 5 bases and J dropped 3 bases, with 11 bases sitting between them. Germline lookup yields CDR1 LNHDA and CDR2 SQIVND (reference sequence). Remarks on this clone: What it binds is not known.

The chain couples TRBV19 to TRBJ1-6; the D is unclear. This receptor was obtained from a man aged 45-65 years in good health and CMV-seronegative. Sequences were obtained from CD4+ T cells from PBMCs. CDR3 DNA: TGTGCCAGTAGTTTGGACCGAGGCTATAATTCACCCCTCCACTTT. Translating gives CASSLDRGYNSPLHF.